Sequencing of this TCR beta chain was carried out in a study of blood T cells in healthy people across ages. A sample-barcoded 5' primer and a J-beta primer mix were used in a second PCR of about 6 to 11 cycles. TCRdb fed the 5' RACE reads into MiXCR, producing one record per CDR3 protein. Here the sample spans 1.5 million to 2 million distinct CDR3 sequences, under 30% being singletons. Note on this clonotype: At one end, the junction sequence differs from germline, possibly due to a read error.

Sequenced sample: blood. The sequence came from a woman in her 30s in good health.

The CDR3 DNA reads TGCGCCAGCAGCCAAGATTTACTAGGCTACACTGAAGCTTTCTTT. This gives the protein CASSQDLLGYTEAFF. The V gene is TRBV14, the J gene TRBJ1-1; D is ambiguous. The CDR3 is 15 amino acids. Germline loops: CDR1 SGHDN, CDR2 FVKESK.